This TCR beta chain derives from a study of T cell repertoires in cytomegalovirus infection. In the study overall: Based on public TCR beta signatures, there were indications of CMV infection and of a matching HLA type. Findings of the study overall: CMV-specific HLA-C-restricted TCR beta clonotypes dominated the ex vivo response. Identification of carriers of CMV plus the relevant HLA was achieved through cumulative public TCR beta family frequency.

As regards this clonotype: Its antigen is not identified.

TCRdb fed the reads into MiXCR, producing one record per CDR3 protein. The table has approximately 500,000 distinct CDR3 sequences, more than 15% seen once. The sequence derives from a human donor in good health (CMV status not recorded). Some clones in this sample may be carry-over from other donors' samples. Input material: CD8+ T cells from PBMCs.

CDR3 bases: TGTGCCAGCAGTTTATTGGGCCGGGGATTTGCACCCCTCCACTTT. Translating it yields CASSLLGRGFAPLHF. V and J are TRBV28 and TRBJ1-6; D not resolved. This CDR3 has 15 amino acids. Germline CDR1 and CDR2: MDHEN and SYDVKM. V lost 1 base to trimming and J lost 11 bases, with 15 bases between them.